The sequence of this T cell receptor (beta chain) was determined in a study of T-cell reconstitution after alpha-beta-depleted transplantation in children. Researchers prepared the TCRbeta library using unique molecular identifiers, the study reports. Via MiXCR, TCRdb re-called the PCR reads, giving one row per CDR3 protein. The table has approximately 510,000 distinct CDR3 sequences, approximately 16% seen once. V was clipped by 4 bases and J by 5 bases; unmatched bases: 14. This CDR3 is built from 17 residues. This TCR derives from a human donor who donated a stem cell graft to a child with acute lymphoblastic leukemia. The V and J genes are TRBV12-3 or TRBV12-4 and TRBJ2-5, with 9 positions matching TRBD2. Here the sequenced sample was PBMCs from the stem cell graft donor, taken from the stem cell graft. As DNA, the CDR3 is TGTGCCAGCAGTTCGGAGACACTTAGCGGGAGAGCCGAGACCCAGTACTTC. Its translation is CASSSETLSGRAETQYF.